This entry describes one TCR beta chain. This record comes from a study of blood T cell repertoires in COVID-19. Study summary: Specimens from acute and convalescent COVID-19 originated in the United States, Italy and Spain.

This CDR3 contains 18 residues. V lost 1 base and J lost 0; bases outside the gene matches: 8. Germline values: CDR1 MGHRA, CDR2 YSYEKL. Original processing notes: It was from reference gene primer amplification that nucleated cell counts were estimated. Here immunoSEQ multiplex PCR was the method, and the copy in TCRdb shows in-frame clones only, minus some. V and J calls plus clone size are reproduced from that table; the DNA served to infer D and trimming. Of a few hundred thousand clones in the sample, around 83% were seen once. The source is a human donor in a cohort sampled during active COVID-19. Sequenced sample: peripheral blood. The chain is built from TRBV4-1 and TRBJ2-1, with TRBD2 matching over 8 bases. The chain's CDR3 is CASSQVVQRESSYNEQFF. The CDR3 DNA reads as TGCGCCAGCAGCCAAGTTGTTCAGCGGGAGAGCTCCTACAATGAGCAGTTCTTC.